The clone carrying this T cell receptor beta chain was found many times. The V end was cut by 0 bases, the J end by 7 bases, with 15 bases between. Germline-derived CDR1 and CDR2 are SGHTA and FQGTGA. The CDR3 covers 16 residues. The record originates from a study of metastatic and nonmetastatic thyroid tumors. TCRdb re-called the PCR reads with MiXCR. This table has about 24,000 clones, around 20% appearing once. Thyroid surgery was preceded by no treatment in any patient. This sequence joins TRBV7-3 and TRBJ2-2, with a weak D call TRBD2 (5 bases). The sequence derives from a female donor with papillary thyroid cancer or a benign thyroid nodule (not recorded which). Some clones in this sample may be carry-over from other donors' samples. Material for sequencing was blood. This chain's CDR3 is CASSLTPGVLGGELFF. The DNA of the CDR3 is TGTGCCAGCAGCTTAACCCCCGGGGTATTAGGCGGGGAGCTGTTTTTT.